Below are 17 T cell receptor beta chains sequenced from a single sample in a study of T cell responses to AZD1222 COVID-19 vaccine. Clones were read by immunoSEQ multiplex PCR, and TCRdb kept only the in-frame ones, dropping some. The sample includes 150,000 to 200,000 clones, 94% of them seen just once. Sequenced material: peripheral blood, taken 28 days after the second AZD1222 dose. These receptors all stem from an adult who received the AZD1222 COVID-19 vaccine.

This chain links TRBV6-5 with TRBJ1-1; D possibly corresponds to TRBD1 (6 bases). This CDR3 has 16 amino acids. V lost 2 bases and J 0 bases, leaving 13 bases between the germline ends. Germline CDR1 reads MNHEY; CDR2 reads SVGAGI. The CDR3 sequence: CASSYRRGEVNTEAFF. The CDR3 region has the DNA TGTGCCAGCAGTTACCGCAGGGGAGAGGTGAACACTGAAGCTTTCTTT.

The chain recombines TRBV7-8 with TRBJ2-7; 7 bases are shared with TRBD1. The germline V gene has CDR1 SGHVS and CDR2 FQNEAQ. This CDR3 spans 13 amino acids. V was clipped by 4 bases and J by 5 bases; unmatched bases: 5. CDR3 DNA: TGTGCCAGCAGCTCCCGACAGGGAAACGAGCAGTACTTC. Protein product: CASSSRQGNEQYF.

A single count supports this clone. V and J are TRBV28 and TRBJ1-5; D is perhaps TRBD1 (5 bases). The ends were cut back, 8 bases at V and 1 base at J, with 21 bases in the middle. This CDR3 comprises 17 residues. Germline V gene data show CDR1 as MDHEN and CDR2 as SYDVKM. CDR3 nucleotide sequence: TGTGCCAGCGGGCGAAAGGGACGGGGATTGAGCAATCAGCCCCAGCATTTT. Translating it yields CASGRKGRGLSNQPQHF.

The chain recombines TRBV5-1 with TRBJ1-4; no clear D. The germline V gene has CDR1 SGHRS and CDR2 YFSETQ. V was pared by 2 bases and J by 0 bases, with 8 bases between. CDR3 length: 15 residues. CDR3 DNA: TGCGCCAGCAGCTTCCTCGCGTCAACTAATGAAAAACTGTTTTTT. It specifies CASSFLASTNEKLFF.

On this clone itself: Other nucleotide sequences from this sample produce the same CDR3. The chain couples TRBV5-6 to TRBJ1-1; D is unresolved. Germline loops: CDR1 SGHDT, CDR2 YYEEEE. The CDR3 has 13 amino acids. V was trimmed by 0 bases and J by 1 base, leaving 4 bases between them. The CDR3 loop is CASSLGGNTEAFF. The CDR3 nucleotides are TGTGCCAGCAGCTTGGGAGGGAACACTGAAGCTTTCTTT.

The gene calls are TRBV19 and TRBJ1-1, with D maybe TRBD1 (5 bases). Per germline, CDR1 LNHDA and CDR2 SQIVND (reference sequence). V lost 4 bases and J 5 bases, leaving 11 bases between the germline ends. The CDR3 loop spans 13 amino acids. CDR3 loop: CASSNGGTTEAFF. CDR3 coding DNA: TGTGCCAGTAGTAATGGGGGGACGACTGAAGCTTTCTTT. The full variable domain, completed using reference TRBV19 and TRBJ1-1, is DGGITQSPKYLFRKEGQNVTLSCEQNLNHDAMYWYRQDPGQGLRLIYYSQIVNDFQKGDIAEGYSVSREKKESFPLTVTSAQKNPTAFYLCASSNGGTTEAFFGQGTRLTVV.

The genes are TRBV11-3 and TRBJ2-2; 8 nucleotides line up with TRBD2. Germline CDR1 SGHNT, CDR2 YENEEA. With 8 bases clipped from V and 4 bases from J, the junction kept 9 bases outside the gene matches. This CDR3 spans 15 amino acids. The CDR3 loop is CASQAREGVTGELFF. The CDR3 region has the DNA TGTGCCAGCCAGGCCCGGGAGGGTGTCACCGGGGAGCTGTTTTTT.

J is TRBJ2-3 and V is TRBV2, with 10 nucleotides matching TRBD2. The germline V gene has CDR1 SNHLY and CDR2 FYNNEI. The CDR3 totals 17 residues. J gave up 1 base and V 3 bases, and 7 bases lay outside the gene matches. This CDR3 is CASSEDGGTSGTDTQYF. The DNA of the CDR3 is TGTGCCAGCAGTGAGGATGGGGGGACTAGCGGCACAGATACGCAGTATTTT.

The gene calls are TRBV5-1 and TRBJ2-7, with 11 positions matching TRBD2. Germline lookup yields CDR1 SGHRS and CDR2 YFSETQ. The CDR3 runs to 15 residues. Trimming removed 2 bases from V and 3 bases from J; junction bases left unmatched: 4. CDR3 amino acids: CASSLLAGVGYEQYF. The CDR3 bases are TGCGCCAGCAGCTTACTAGCGGGAGTCGGCTACGAGCAGTACTTC.

The V gene is TRBV6-1, the J gene TRBJ1-4, with D perhaps TRBD1 (5 bases). V dropped 7 bases and J dropped 8 bases, with 20 bases sitting between them. Germline CDR1 MNHNS, CDR2 SASEGT. The CDR3 has 15 amino acids. The CDR3 nucleotides are TGTGCCAGCACCTCAATCTGGCAGGGTTACGAAAAACTGTTTTTT. Translation: CASTSIWQGYEKLFF.

V is TRBV7-2 and J is TRBJ2-2; D remains ambiguous. V was pared by 1 base and J by 4 bases, with 10 bases between. Per germline, CDR1 SGHTA and CDR2 FQGNSA. The CDR3 sequence is 15 residues long. The CDR3 nucleotides read TGTGCCAGCAGCTTAGGCCTAGTTGGCACCGGGGAGCTGTTTTTT. Amino acids: CASSLGLVGTGELFF. Full variable domain (outside the CDR3, taken from reference TRBV7-2 and TRBJ2-2): GAGVSQSPSNKVTEKGKDVELRCDPISGHTALYWYRQSLGQGLEFLIYFQGNSAPDKSGLPSDRFSAERTGGSVSTLTIQRTQQEDSAVYLCASSLGLVGTGELFFGEGSRLTVL.

The chain recombines TRBV28 with TRBJ2-5; perhaps TRBD2 as D (7 bases). Germline V gene sequence: CDR1 MDHEN, CDR2 SYDVKM. The germline V and J ends were trimmed by 1 base and 5 bases, with 11 bases remaining between them. The CDR3 spans 14 residues. CDR3 loop: CASSLSGGRETQYF. DNA of the CDR3: TGTGCCAGCAGTTTATCGGGGGGCAGGGAGACCCAGTACTTC.

V usage is TRBV6-5 and J usage is TRBJ2-4; a possible D gene is TRBD1 (6 bases). Trimming removed 6 bases at V and 1 base at J, with 13 bases between. The CDR3 consists of 15 residues. Germline loops: CDR1 MNHEY, CDR2 SVGAGI. In DNA, the CDR3 is TGTGCCAGCAGAGCAGGGGTCCTGGCCAAAAACATTCAGTACTTC. Translating it yields CASRAGVLAKNIQYF.

The genes are TRBV13 and TRBJ2-1; D is ambiguous. The germline V and J ends were trimmed by 5 bases and 9 bases, with 14 bases remaining between them. CDR1 and CDR2 from the germline V gene are PRHDT and FYEKMQ (reference sequence). There are 13 residues in the CDR3. CDR3 nucleotide sequence: TGTGCCAGCAGCCGTGGTAGTGCCGGTGAGCAGTTCTTC. Protein: CASSRGSAGEQFF. Based on the CDR3 plus reference TRBV13 and TRBJ2-1, the full variable domain is AAGVIQSPRHLIKEKRETATLKCYPIPRHDTVYWYQQGPGQDPQFLISFYEKMQSDKGSIPDRFSAQQFSDYHSELNMSSLELGDSALYFCASSRGSAGEQFFGPGTRLTVL.

For this clone: The sample carries other DNA sequences with the same CDR3. This chain links TRBV30 with TRBJ2-7; 10 bases match TRBD1. This CDR3 spans 14 amino acids. The V gene end was trimmed by 2 bases and the J gene end by 4 bases; junction bases not matched to a gene: 5. Germline V gene sequence: CDR1 GTSNPN, CDR2 SVGIG (reference sequence). The CDR3 region is CAWSPGTGAYEQYF. The CDR3 nucleotides are TGTGCCTGGAGTCCGGGGACAGGGGCGTACGAGCAGTACTTC.

The chain uses TRBV30 and TRBJ1-5; D may be TRBD1 (6 bases). Deletions cut 3 bases from V and 3 bases from J, with 9 bases between. The CDR3 spans 13 residues. CDR1 and CDR2 (germline): GTSNPN, SVGIG (reference sequence). The CDR3 DNA follows: TGTGCCTGGAGAGGGGACAACAATCAGCCCCAGCATTTT. This sequence encodes CAWRGDNNQPQHF.

The chain carries TRBV12-1 and TRBJ1-4. TRBV12-1 counts as a pseudogene. The CDR3 spans 12 residues. The chain's CDR3 is CASSARDEKLFF. The CDR3 coding sequence is TGTGCCAGCAGCGCTAGAGATGAAAAACTGTTTTTT.